This T cell receptor (beta chain) was identified in a study of cytomegalovirus exposure and HLA in healthy donors. Per the germline V gene, CDR1 is SGHTA and CDR2 is FQGNSA. V lost 0 bases and J lost 6; bases outside the gene matches: 8. The CDR3 length is 16 residues. 13 Jbeta primers and 60 Vbeta primers were used for the PCR. Method: immunoSEQ multiplex PCR; TCRdb's copy keeps in-frame clones and lacks some. Of under 200,000 clones listed, 79% are singletons. General study points: Links to common viral pathogens appeared, in a later analysis, for several of the most significant clusters. Reports indicated that the classifier achieved high specificity and sensitivity in diagnosing cytomegalovirus status.

Points on this clone: Antigen specificity is unknown.

The chain uses TRBV7-2 and TRBJ2-5, with 9 nucleotides matching TRBD1. Sequencing was done on a sample of PBMCs. This TCR was sampled from a woman in her thirties or forties in good health and CMV-seronegative. Written as DNA, the CDR3 is TGTGCCAGCAGCTTAGCGACGGACAGGGGAGAAAAGACCCAGTACTTC. Translating gives CASSLATDRGEKTQYF.